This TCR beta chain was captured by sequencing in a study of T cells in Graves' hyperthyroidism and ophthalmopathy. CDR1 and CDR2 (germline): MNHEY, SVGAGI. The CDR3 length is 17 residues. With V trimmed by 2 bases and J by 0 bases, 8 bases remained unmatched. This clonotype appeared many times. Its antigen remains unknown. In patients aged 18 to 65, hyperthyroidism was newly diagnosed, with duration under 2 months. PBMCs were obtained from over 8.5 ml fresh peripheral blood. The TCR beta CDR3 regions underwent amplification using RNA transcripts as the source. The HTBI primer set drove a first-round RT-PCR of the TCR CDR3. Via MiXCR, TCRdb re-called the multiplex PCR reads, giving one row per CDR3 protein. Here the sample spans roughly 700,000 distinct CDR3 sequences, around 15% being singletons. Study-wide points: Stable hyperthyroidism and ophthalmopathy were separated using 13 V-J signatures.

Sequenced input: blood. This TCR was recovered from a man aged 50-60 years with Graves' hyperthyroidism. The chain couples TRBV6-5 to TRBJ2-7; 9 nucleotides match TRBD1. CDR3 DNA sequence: TGTGCCAGCAGTTACACAGGGGGCGCGTCCCGCTCCTACGAGCAGTACTTC. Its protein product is CASSYTGGASRSYEQYF.